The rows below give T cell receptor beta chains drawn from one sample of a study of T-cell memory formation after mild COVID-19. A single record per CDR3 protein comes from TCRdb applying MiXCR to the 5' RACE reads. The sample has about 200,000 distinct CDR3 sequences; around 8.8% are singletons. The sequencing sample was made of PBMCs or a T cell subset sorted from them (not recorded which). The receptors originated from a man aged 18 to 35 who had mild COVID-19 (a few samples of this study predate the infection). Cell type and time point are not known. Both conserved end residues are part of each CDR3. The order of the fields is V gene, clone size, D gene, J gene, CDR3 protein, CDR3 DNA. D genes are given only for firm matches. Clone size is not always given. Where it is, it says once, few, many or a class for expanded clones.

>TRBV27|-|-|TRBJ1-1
CASSFSRGEAFF
TGTGCCAGCAGTTTTAGCAGGGGCGAAGCTTTCTTT
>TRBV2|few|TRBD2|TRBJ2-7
CASSVRGGREQYF
TGTGCCAGCAGCGTACGGGGAGGGCGCGAGCAGTACTTC
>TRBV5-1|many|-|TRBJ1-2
CASSLAGVYGYTF
TGCGCCAGCAGCTTGGCGGGGGTCTATGGCTACACCTTC
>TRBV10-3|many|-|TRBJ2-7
CAISRETSFYEQYF
TGTGCCATCAGCCGGGAGACAAGCTTCTACGAGCAGTACTTC
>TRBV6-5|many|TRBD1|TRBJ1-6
CASSYLPGQGDSPLHF
TGTGCCAGCAGTTATCTCCCGGGACAGGGTGATTCACCCCTCCACTTT
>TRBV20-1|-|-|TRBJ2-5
CSAPRAGYETQYF
TGCAGTGCTCCGAGGGCGGGGTACGAGACCCAGTACTTC
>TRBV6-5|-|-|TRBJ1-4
CASSSRDPSTNEKLFF
TGTGCCAGCAGTTCGCGGGACCCCTCAACTAATGAAAAACTGTTTTTT
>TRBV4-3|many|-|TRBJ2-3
CASSQDLWGSPADTQYF
TGCGCCAGCAGCCAAGATTTGTGGGGATCTCCCGCAGATACGCAGTATTTT
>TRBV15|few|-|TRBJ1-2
CATKSGRSNYGYTF
TGTGCCACCAAAAGCGGCCGCTCTAACTATGGCTACACCTTC
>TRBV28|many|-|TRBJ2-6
CASSLSIFEVLGANVLTF
TGTGCCAGCAGTTTATCCATCTTCGAGGTCCTCGGGGCCAACGTCCTGACTTTC
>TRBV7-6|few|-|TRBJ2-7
CASGSGRSYEQYF
TGTGCCAGCGGTTCTGGACGGAGCTACGAGCAGTACTTC
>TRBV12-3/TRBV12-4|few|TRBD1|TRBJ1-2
CASSAGTGRNGYTF
TGTGCCAGCAGTGCCGGGACAGGGAGAAATGGCTACACCTTC
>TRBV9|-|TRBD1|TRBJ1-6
CASSVAGQTDSPLHF
TGTGCCAGCAGCGTAGCGGGACAGACCGATTCACCCCTCCACTTT
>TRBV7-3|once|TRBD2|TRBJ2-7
CASSSTSGGVYEQYF
TGTGCCAGCAGCTCCACTAGCGGGGGGGTCTACGAGCAGTACTTC
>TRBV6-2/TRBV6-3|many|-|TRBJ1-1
CASRKNTEAFF
TGTGCCAGCAGGAAGAACACTGAAGCTTTCTTT
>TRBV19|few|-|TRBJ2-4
CASSHRSGVAKNIQYF
TGTGCCAGTAGCCATCGGTCCGGAGTTGCCAAAAACATTCAGTACTTC
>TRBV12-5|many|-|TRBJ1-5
CASGSNREPQHF
TGTGCTAGTGGTTCTAACCGGGAACCCCAGCATTTT
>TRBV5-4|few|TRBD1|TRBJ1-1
CASSLFRGGKIPSEAFF
TGTGCCAGCAGCTTGTTCAGGGGGGGTAAAATTCCTTCTGAAGCTTTCTTT
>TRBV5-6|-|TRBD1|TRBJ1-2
CASSPTPGQIYGYTF
TGTGCCAGCAGCCCTACCCCGGGACAGATCTATGGCTACACCTTC
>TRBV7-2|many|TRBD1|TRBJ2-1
CASSFDRVNEQFF
TGTGCCAGCAGTTTTGACAGGGTCAATGAGCAGTTCTTC
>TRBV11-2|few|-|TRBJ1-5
CASSLEINQPQHF
TGTGCCAGCAGCTTAGAGATCAATCAGCCCCAGCATTTT
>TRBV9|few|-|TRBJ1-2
CASSGGPLSYGYTF
TGTGCCAGCAGCGGCGGACCGCTTTCCTATGGCTACACCTTC
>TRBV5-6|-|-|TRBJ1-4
CASSSTQGYVFF
TGTGCCAGCAGCTCCACACAGGGATACGTGTTTTTT
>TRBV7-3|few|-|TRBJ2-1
CASSLSRAFDNEQFF
TGTGCCAGCAGCTTATCCAGGGCCTTCGACAATGAGCAGTTCTTC
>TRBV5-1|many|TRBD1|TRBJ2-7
CASSPRQGKPYEQYF
TGCGCCAGCAGCCCCCGACAGGGAAAGCCCTACGAGCAGTACTTC
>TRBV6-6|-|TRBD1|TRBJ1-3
CASSWGQASSGNTIYF
TGTGCCAGCAGTTGGGGACAGGCAAGCTCTGGAAACACCATATATTTT
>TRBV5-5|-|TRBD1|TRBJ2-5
CASSGYRGRGETQYF
TGTGCCAGCAGCGGTTACAGGGGGCGCGGTGAGACCCAGTACTTC
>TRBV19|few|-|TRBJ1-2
CASSPSRDLYGYTF
TGTGCCAGTAGTCCCTCCCGCGACCTCTATGGCTACACCTTC
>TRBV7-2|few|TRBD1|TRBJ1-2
CASSLAGQAPAGYTF
TGTGCCAGCAGCTTAGCTGGACAGGCACCGGCGGGCTACACCTTC
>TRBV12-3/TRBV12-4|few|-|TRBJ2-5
CASIRGGTETQYF
TGTGCCAGCATCCGTGGGGGTACAGAGACCCAGTACTTC
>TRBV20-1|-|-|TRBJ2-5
CSARSALQETQYF
TGCAGTGCTAGATCGGCCCTTCAAGAGACCCAGTACTTC
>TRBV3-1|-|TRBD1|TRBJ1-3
CARSRGQISGNTIYF
TGTGCCAGAAGCCGGGGACAGATCTCTGGAAACACCATATATTTT
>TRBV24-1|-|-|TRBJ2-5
CATSEGGMETQYF
TGTGCCACCAGTGAAGGCGGGATGGAGACCCAGTACTTC
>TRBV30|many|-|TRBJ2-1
CAWRKPGGINEQFF
TGTGCCTGGAGAAAACCAGGGGGGATCAATGAGCAGTTCTTC
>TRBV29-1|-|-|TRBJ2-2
CSVSQGLFGAGELFF
TGCAGCGTTTCCCAGGGGCTCTTCGGTGCCGGGGAGCTGTTTTTT
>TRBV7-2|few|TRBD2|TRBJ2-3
CASSFGLAIDTQYF
TGTGCCAGCAGCTTTGGACTAGCGATAGATACGCAGTATTTT
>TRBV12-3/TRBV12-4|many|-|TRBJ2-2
CASRGPGTGELFF
TGTGCCAGCAGGGGGCCTGGGACCGGGGAGCTGTTTTTT
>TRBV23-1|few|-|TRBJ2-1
CASSRQVDYNEQFF
TGCGCCAGCTCAAGACAGGTCGACTACAATGAGCAGTTCTTC
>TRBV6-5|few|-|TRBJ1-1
CASSYSSVSRTEAFF
TGTGCCAGCAGTTACTCGAGCGTATCACGGACTGAAGCTTTCTTT
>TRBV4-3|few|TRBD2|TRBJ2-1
CASSRYSGGDPYNEQFF
TGCGCCAGCAGCCGATACAGCGGGGGAGACCCCTACAATGAGCAGTTCTTC
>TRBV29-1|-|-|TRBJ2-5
CSVEDTEETQYF
TGCAGCGTTGAAGACACGGAAGAGACCCAGTACTTC
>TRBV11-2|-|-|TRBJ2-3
CASSPNLSTDTQYF
TGTGCCAGCAGCCCCAATCTGAGCACAGATACGCAGTATTTT
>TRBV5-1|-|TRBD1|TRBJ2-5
CASSSRDRAQETQYF
TGCGCCAGCAGCTCCCGGGACAGGGCCCAAGAGACCCAGTACTTC
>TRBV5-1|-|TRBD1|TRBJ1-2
CASTGGAGGPTNYGYTF
TGCGCCAGCACCGGGGGGGCAGGGGGCCCGACTAACTATGGCTACACCTTC
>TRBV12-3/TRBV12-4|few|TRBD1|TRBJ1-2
CASRRTGGNYGYTF
TGTGCCAGCAGGAGGACAGGAGGAAACTATGGCTACACCTTC
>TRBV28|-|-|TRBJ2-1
CASTQGGDPYNEQFF
TGTGCCAGCACCCAGGGAGGCGACCCGTACAATGAGCAGTTCTTC
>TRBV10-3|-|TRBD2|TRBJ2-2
CAISDGLANTGELFF
TGTGCCATCAGTGACGGACTAGCGAACACCGGGGAGCTGTTTTTT
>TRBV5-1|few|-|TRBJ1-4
CASSQGGEKLFF
TGCGCCAGCAGTCAGGGCGGCGAAAAACTGTTTTTT
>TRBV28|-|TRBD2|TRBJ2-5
CASSPPGSGAGGRETQYF
TGTGCCAGCAGTCCTCCCGGTTCAGGAGCGGGGGGGCGGGAGACCCAGTACTTC